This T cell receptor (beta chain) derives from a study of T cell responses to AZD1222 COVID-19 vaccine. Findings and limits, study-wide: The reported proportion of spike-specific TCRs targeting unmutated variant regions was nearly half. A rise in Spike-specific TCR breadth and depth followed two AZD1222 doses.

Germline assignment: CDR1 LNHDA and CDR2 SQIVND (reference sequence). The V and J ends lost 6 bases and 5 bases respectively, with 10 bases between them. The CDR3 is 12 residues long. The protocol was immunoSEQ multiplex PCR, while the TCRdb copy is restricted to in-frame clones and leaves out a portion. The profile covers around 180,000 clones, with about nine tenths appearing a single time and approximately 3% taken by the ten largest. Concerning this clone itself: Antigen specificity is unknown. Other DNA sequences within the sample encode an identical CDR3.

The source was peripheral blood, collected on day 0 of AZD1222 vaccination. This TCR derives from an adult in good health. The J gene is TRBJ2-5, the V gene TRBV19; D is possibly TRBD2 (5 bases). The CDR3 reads CASSPSGETQYF. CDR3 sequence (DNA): TGTGCCAGTAGCCCGTCGGGGGAGACCCAGTACTTC.